The TCR beta chain under discussion was sequenced for a study of blood T cell repertoires in COVID-19. The table came from immunoSEQ multiplex PCR; TCRdb's copy has only in-frame clones and leaves some out. This sample carries 200,000 or so clones, 65% to 90% of them seen once, and the ten largest clones take about 2.1%. This clone is a singleton in its sample. The clonotype comes from a man aged 35 to 55 who had recovered from COVID-19. The sequencing input was peripheral blood.

The CDR3 reads CASSGLDEQYF. Written as DNA, the CDR3 is TGTGCCAGCAGTGGACTTGACGAGCAGTACTTC. The chain links TRBV2 to TRBJ2-7; no clear D gene. The CDR3 runs to 11 residues. Germline V gene data show CDR1 as SNHLY and CDR2 as FYNNEI. Trimming shortened V by 4 bases and J by 5 bases, and 6 bases separated the two germline ends.